This T cell receptor beta chain comes out of a study of T-cell reconstitution after alpha-beta-depleted transplantation in children. Points from the study as a whole: T-cell counts and diversity at one year following transplant were attributed mainly to newly produced T cells. About two months after transplant, alpha-beta T cells reportedly came from several hundred expanded graft clones. Surviving recipient T cells and thymic progenitors accounted for the high day-60 TCRbeta diversity observed in some patients.

In regard to this clonotype: What it binds is not known.

V lost 5 bases to trimming and J lost 6 bases, with 14 bases between them. This CDR3 has 14 residues. Germline CDR1 reads SGHTA; CDR2 reads FQGTGA. Unique molecular identifiers were incorporated during preparation of the TCRbeta library. TCRdb ran MiXCR on the PCR reads and lists one entry per CDR3 protein. This table holds about 300,000 distinct CDR3 sequences, roughly 8.2% found once. V is TRBV7-3 and J is TRBJ2-1, with TRBD2 as a possible D gene (5 bases). The TCR was taken from a female patient aged 2-9 years who had a stem cell transplant for Fanconi anemia, so the T cells may come from the graft donor. The sequencing used peripheral blood, collected 360 days after TCRalphabeta/CD19-depleted stem cell transplant. CDR3 protein: CASSHGLRFNEQFF. The CDR3 bases are TGTGCCAGCAGCCACGGACTGCGCTTCAATGAGCAGTTCTTC.